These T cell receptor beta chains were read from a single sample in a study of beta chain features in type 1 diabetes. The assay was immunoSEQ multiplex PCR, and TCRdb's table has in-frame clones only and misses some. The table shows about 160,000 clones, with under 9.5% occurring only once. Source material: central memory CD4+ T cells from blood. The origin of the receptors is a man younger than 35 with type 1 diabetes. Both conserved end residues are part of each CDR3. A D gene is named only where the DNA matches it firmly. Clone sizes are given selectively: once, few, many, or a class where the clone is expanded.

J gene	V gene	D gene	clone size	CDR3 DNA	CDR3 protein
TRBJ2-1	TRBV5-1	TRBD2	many	TGCGCCAGCAGGACTAGCGGGGGACACAATGAGCAGTTCTTC	CASRTSGGHNEQFF
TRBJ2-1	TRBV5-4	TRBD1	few	TGTGCCAGCAGCTTGCATGGACAGGGACAAGGGCAGTTCTTC	CASSLHGQGQGQFF
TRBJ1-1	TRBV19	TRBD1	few	TGTGCCAGTAGTCCCCGGACAGGCGGATCCGAGAACACTGAAGCTTTCTTT	CASSPRTGGSENTEAFF
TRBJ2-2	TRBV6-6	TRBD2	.	TGTGCCAGCAGCCCATGGACTAGCGGGGAGCTGTTTTTT	CASSPWTSGELFF
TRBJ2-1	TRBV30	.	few	TGTGCCTGGGATCTGGGGGGTAAAAATGAGCAGTTCTTC	CAWDLGGKNEQFF
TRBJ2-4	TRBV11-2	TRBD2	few	TGTGCCAGCAGCTTAGAGCGGGGGATAGCCAAAAACATTCAGTACTTC	CASSLERGIAKNIQYF
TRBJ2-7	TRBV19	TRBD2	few	TGTGCCAGTAGTAAGCCCGCTAGCGGGAGCGACGAGCAGTACTTC	CASSKPASGSDEQYF
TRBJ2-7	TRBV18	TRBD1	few	TGTGCCAGCTCACGGGACAGAAAATACGAGCAGTACTTC	CASSRDRKYEQYF
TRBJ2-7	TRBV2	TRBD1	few	TGTGCCAGCAGTGGTAGGGGGCAGTACGAGCAGTACTTC	CASSGRGQYEQYF
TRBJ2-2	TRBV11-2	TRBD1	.	TGTGCCAGCAGCGTAACAACCAGGGGGACCGGGGAGCTGTTTTTT	CASSVTTRGTGELFF
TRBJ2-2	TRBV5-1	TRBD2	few	TGCGCCAGCAGACCGGGACTAGCGGGAGGCGGTACCGGGGAGCTGTTTTTT	CASRPGLAGGGTGELFF
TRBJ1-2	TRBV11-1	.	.	TGTGCCAGCAGCTCCGGCTCAGGCCGTATTAACTATGGCTACACCTTC	CASSSGSGRINYGYTF
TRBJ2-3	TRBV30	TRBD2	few	TGTGCCTGGAGCCTTAGCGGGGGTAGCACAGATACGCAGTATTTT	CAWSLSGGSTDTQYF
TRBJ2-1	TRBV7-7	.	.	TGTGCCAGCAGTCTAGAGAGTAGCAGTTACAATGAGCAGTTCTTC	CASSLESSSYNEQFF
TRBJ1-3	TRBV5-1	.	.	TGCGCCAGCAGCACGGGGGCTGGAAACACCATATATTTT	CASSTGAGNTIYF
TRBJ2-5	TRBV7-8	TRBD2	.	TGTGCCAGCAGCTTAGTATCGGGGGGGGCCGAGGAGACCCAGTACTTC	CASSLVSGGAEETQYF
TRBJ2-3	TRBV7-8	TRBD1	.	TGTGCCAGCAGCTTAGTGGGACAGGCGTCGACAGATACGCAGTATTTT	CASSLVGQASTDTQYF
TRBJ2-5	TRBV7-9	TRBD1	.	TGTGCCAGCAGCTTCTACAGGGGGTTGGAAGAGACCCAGTACTTC	CASSFYRGLEETQYF
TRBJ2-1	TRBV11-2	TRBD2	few	TGTGCCAGCAGCTTAGGGACGGGAGGGGGGCCAGGGAATGAGCAGTTCTTC	CASSLGTGGGPGNEQFF
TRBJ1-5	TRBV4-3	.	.	TGCGCCAGCAGCCAATATCCAGGGGATCAGCCCCAGCATTTT	CASSQYPGDQPQHF
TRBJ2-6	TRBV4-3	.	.	TGCGCCAGCAGCCAGCTTAGCTCTGGGGCCAACGTCCTGACTTTC	CASSQLSSGANVLTF
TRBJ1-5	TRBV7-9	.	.	TGTGCCAGCAGCTTAGATCGTCAGCCCCAGCATTTT	CASSLDRQPQHF
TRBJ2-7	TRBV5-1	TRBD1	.	TGCGCCAGCAGCTTAACCCGGGACAGGGGATACGAGCAGTACTTC	CASSLTRDRGYEQYF
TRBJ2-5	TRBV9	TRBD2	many	TGTGCCAGCAGCGTAGCAGCGGGGGGGCCCGGGACCCAGTACTTC	CASSVAAGGPGTQYF
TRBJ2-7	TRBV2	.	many	TGTGCCAGCAGCTTCTCCTACGAGCAGTACTTC	CASSFSYEQYF
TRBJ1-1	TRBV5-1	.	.	TGCGCCAGCAGCCCTAATTCGTACACTGAAGCTTTCTTT	CASSPNSYTEAFF
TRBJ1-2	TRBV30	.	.	TGTGCCTGGAGTAAAGCAGGGGCTAACTATGGCTACACCTTC	CAWSKAGANYGYTF
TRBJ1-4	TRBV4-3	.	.	TGCGCCAGCAGCCAAGAGCCCGCTCAGGATGCGGGTGAAAAACTGTTTTTT	CASSQEPAQDAGEKLFF
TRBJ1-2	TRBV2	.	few	TGTGCCAGCAGTGAGGGGAGGTTAACCTTCAGTGGCTACACCTTC	CASSEGRLTFSGYTF
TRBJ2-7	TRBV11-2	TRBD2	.	TGTGCCAGCAGCTTAGGGCTAGCGGGATTCTACGAGCAGTACTTC	CASSLGLAGFYEQYF
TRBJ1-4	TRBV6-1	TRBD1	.	TGTGCCAGCAGTGCTGGGACAGGGGGAACACAGGGCGAAAAACTGTTTTTT	CASSAGTGGTQGEKLFF
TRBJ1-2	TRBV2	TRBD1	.	TGTGCCAGCAGTAAAGAGGGACAGGGGGCGCTTGGCTACACCTTC	CASSKEGQGALGYTF
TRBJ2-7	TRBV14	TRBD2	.	TGTGCCAGCAGCCCACTAGCGGGACACGACGAGCAGTACTTC	CASSPLAGHDEQYF
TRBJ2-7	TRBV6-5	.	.	TGTGCCAGCAGTCGTCAGACTGGCTACGAGCAGTACTTC	CASSRQTGYEQYF